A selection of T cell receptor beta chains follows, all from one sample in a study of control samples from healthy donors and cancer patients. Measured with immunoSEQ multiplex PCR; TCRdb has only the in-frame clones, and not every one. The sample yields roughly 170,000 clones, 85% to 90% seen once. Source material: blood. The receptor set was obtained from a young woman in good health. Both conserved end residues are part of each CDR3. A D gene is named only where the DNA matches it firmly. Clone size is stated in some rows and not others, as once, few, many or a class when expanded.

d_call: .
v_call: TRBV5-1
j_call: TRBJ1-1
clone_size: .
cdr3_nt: TGCGCCAGCAGCTACGGGAGTCGGAACACTGAAGCTTTCTTT
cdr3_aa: CASSYGSRNTEAFF

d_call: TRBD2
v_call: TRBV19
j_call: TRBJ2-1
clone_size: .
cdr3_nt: TGTGCCAGTAGTATGGGACTAGCGGGGGGAAGGAATGAGCAGTTCTTC
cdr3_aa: CASSMGLAGGRNEQFF

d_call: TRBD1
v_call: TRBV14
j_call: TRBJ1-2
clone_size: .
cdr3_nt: TGTGCCAGCAGCCCGACAGGGCCCTATGGCTACACCTTC
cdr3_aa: CASSPTGPYGYTF

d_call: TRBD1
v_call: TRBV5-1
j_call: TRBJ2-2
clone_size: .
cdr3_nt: TGCGCCAGCAGCTTGAGGCAGGGGGTGCTCGGGGAGCTGTTTTTT
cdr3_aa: CASSLRQGVLGELFF

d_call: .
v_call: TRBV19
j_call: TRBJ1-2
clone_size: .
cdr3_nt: TGTGCCAGTAGTATAGGACAGTACGATGGCTACACCTTC
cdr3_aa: CASSIGQYDGYTF

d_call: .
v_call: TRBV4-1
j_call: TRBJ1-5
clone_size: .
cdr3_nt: TGCGCCAGCAGCCAAGCCGACGGTAGCAATCAGCCCCAGCATTTT
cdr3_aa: CASSQADGSNQPQHF

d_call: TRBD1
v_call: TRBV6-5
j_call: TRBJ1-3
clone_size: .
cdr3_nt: TGTGCCAGCAAGGGCCTGGGACAGATGGGAAACACCATATATTTT
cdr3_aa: CASKGLGQMGNTIYF

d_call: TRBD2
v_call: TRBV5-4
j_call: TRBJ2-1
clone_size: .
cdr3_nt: TGTGCCAGCAGCTCTGTAGCGGGAGGCGACAATGAGCAGTTCTTC
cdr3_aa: CASSSVAGGDNEQFF

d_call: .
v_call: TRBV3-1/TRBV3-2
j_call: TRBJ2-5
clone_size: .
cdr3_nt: TGTGCCAGCAGTTACATCAGGGAAGAGACCCAGTACTTC
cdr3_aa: CASSYIREETQYF

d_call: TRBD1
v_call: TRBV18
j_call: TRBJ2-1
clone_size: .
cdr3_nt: TGTGCCAGCTCACCGCGCGGACAGGGAAGCGAGCAGTTCTTC
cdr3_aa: CASSPRGQGSEQFF

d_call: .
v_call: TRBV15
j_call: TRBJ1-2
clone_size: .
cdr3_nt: TGTGCCACCAGCAGAATGGGTGGGGACACTTCTAACTATGGCTACACCTTC
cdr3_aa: CATSRMGGDTSNYGYTF

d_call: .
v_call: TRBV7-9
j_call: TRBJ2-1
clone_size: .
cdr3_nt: TGTGCCAGCAGCTTAACACGTGAGCAGTTCTTC
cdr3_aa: CASSLTREQFF

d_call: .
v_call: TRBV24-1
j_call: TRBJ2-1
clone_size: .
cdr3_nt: TGTGCCACCAGTGATTTTGGCGCCTACAATGAGCAGTTCTTC
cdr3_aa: CATSDFGAYNEQFF

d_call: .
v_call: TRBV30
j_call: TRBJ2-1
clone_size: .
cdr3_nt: TGTGCCTGGAGTGTACGCAGGGACGGGGAGCAGTTCTTC
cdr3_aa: CAWSVRRDGEQFF

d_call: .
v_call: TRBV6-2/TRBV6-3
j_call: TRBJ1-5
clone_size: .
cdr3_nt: TGTGCCAGCAGTGACGGACAGAAGGGCAATCAGCCCCAGCATTTT
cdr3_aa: CASSDGQKGNQPQHF

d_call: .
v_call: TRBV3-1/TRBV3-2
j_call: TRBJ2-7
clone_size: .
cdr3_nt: TGTGCCAGCAGCCAACCGGGGGACTCCTACGAGCAGTACTTC
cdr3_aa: CASSQPGDSYEQYF

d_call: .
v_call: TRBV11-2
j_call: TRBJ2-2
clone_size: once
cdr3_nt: TGTGCCAGCAGGGGTACCGGGACCCTTAACACCGGGGAGCTGTTTTTT
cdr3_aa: CASRGTGTLNTGELFF

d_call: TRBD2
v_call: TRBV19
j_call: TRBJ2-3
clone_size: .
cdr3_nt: TGTGCCAGTAGTAACCGGCATACTAGCGGGATCACAGATACGCAGTATTTT
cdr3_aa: CASSNRHTSGITDTQYF

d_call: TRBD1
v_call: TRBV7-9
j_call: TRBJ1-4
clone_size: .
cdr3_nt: TGTGCCAGCAGCTCCGGACAGGGCAATGAAAAACTGTTTTTT
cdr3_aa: CASSSGQGNEKLFF

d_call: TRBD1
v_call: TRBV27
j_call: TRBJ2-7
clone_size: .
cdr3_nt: TGTGCCAGCAGTTCGGGACAGGGGCCCTACGAGCAGTACTTC
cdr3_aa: CASSSGQGPYEQYF

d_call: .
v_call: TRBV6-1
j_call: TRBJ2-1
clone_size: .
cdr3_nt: TGTGCCAGCAGTGAAACTGCGGAGGGCCCCTACAATGAGCAGTTCTTC
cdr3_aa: CASSETAEGPYNEQFF

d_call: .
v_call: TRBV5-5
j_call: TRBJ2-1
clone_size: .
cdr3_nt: TGTGCCAGCAGAAAGGAGGGAGATCTCAATGAGCAGTTCTTC
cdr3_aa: CASRKEGDLNEQFF

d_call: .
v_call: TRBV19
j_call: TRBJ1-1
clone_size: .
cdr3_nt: TGTGCCAGTACCCTAACGGGGACTGAAGCTTTCTTT
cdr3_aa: CASTLTGTEAFF

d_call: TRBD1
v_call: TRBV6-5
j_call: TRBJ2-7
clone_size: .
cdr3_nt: TGTGCCAGCAGCCCGGACAGGAGCTACGAGCAGTACTTC
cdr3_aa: CASSPDRSYEQYF

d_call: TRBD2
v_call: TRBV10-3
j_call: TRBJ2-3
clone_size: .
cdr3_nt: TGTGCCACCCTCGGGACTAGCGGGACTAGCACAGATACGCAGTATTTT
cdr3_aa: CATLGTSGTSTDTQYF

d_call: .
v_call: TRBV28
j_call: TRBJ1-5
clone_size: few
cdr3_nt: TGTGCCAGCAGTTTATCTCCGGGTCTGGGGACCTTAGGGGAGCCCCAGCATTTT
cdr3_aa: CASSLSPGLGTLGEPQHF

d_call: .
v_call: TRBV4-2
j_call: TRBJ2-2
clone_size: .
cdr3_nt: TGTGCCAGCAGCCAAGACAGGGTCAGGGACCCCGGGGAGCTGTTTTTT
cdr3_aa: CASSQDRVRDPGELFF

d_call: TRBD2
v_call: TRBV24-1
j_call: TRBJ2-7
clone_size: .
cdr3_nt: TGTGCCACCAGCCCGGGGAGGGGACCTTCCTACGAGCAGTACTTC
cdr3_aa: CATSPGRGPSYEQYF

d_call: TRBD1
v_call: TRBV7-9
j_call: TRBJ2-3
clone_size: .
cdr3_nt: TGTGCCAGCAGCTTAAGGGGACAGGGCACAGATACGCAGTATTTT
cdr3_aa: CASSLRGQGTDTQYF

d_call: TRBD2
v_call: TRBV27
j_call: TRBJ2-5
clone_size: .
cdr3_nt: TGTGCCAGCAGTGGCACTAGCGGTGGGGAGACCCAGTACTTC
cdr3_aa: CASSGTSGGETQYF

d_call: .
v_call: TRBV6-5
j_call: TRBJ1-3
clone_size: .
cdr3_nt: TGTGCCAGCGGGGCAGGGGCGGTAGGAAACACCATATATTTT
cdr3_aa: CASGAGAVGNTIYF

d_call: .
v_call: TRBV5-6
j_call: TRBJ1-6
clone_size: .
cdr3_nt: TGTGCCAGCAGCTTGGGGACAGCAGATAATTCACCCCTCCACTTT
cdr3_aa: CASSLGTADNSPLHF

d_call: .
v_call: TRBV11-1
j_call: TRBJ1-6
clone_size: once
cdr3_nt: TGTGCCAGCAGCCCGAGACATCCATATTCACCCCTCCACTTT
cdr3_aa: CASSPRHPYSPLHF

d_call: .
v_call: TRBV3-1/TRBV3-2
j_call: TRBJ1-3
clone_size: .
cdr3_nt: TGTGCCAGCAGCCACCTCACAGGGATCCCCGGAGGAAACACCATATATTTT
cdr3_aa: CASSHLTGIPGGNTIYF

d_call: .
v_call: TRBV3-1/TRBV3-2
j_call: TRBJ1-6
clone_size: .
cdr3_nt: TGTGCCAGCAGCCAGGGGTTAGCTAAAAATTCACCCCTCCACTTT
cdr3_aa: CASSQGLAKNSPLHF

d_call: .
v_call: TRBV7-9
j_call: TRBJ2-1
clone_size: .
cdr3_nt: TGTGCCAGCAGCTTAGTGGTCCAGGATGAGCAGTTCTTC
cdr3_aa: CASSLVVQDEQFF